The subject of this entry is one T cell receptor (beta chain). Its cognate antigen is unknown. With a much larger clone just one base away, this may be a read error. It is likely a read error, because the conserved phenylalanine at the end of the CDR3 is missing. Authors of the study amplified TCR beta CDR3 regions from RNA transcripts. Researchers ran a first-round RT-PCR on the TCR CDR3 using the HTBI primer set. TCRdb independently ran MiXCR on the multiplex PCR reads; one entry per CDR3 protein. Altogether over 700,000 distinct CDR3 sequences are present, more than 30% being singletons, with the ten largest covering roughly 8.3%. Germline V gene data show CDR1 as ENHRY and CDR2 as SYGVKD. This CDR3 has 13 residues. The V end was cut by 3 bases, the J end by 6 bases, with 11 bases between. The data were taken from a study of T cells in Graves' hyperthyroidism and ophthalmopathy. Newly diagnosed patients aged 18 to 65 had hyperthyroidism of under 2 months' duration. PBMCs were obtained from 10 ml fresh peripheral blood.

Regarding the study as a whole: A model of 13 V-J features distinguished ophthalmopathy from stable hyperthyroidism.

The sequenced sample consisted of blood. This TCR came from a man aged 18 to 30 with Graves' hyperthyroidism. The chain uses TRBV10-3 and TRBJ1-1, with TRBD1 as a possible D gene (5 bases). The CDR3 nucleotides read TGTGCCATCAGTGACCTAGGGGCTCCTGAAGCTTTCCTT. This gives the protein CAISDLGAPEAFL.